This T cell receptor (beta chain) was sequenced during a study of cytomegalovirus exposure and HLA in healthy donors. Profiling relied on immunoSEQ multiplex PCR, and the TCRdb table lists in-frame clones only, not all of them. The sample yields about 220,000 clones, 75% to 95% seen once. Specimen: PBMCs. This TCR was recovered from a woman under 30 in good health and CMV-seronegative.

The CDR3 loop reads CSVESAGGTEAFF. CDR3 DNA sequence: TGCAGCGTTGAATCGGCAGGGGGTACTGAAGCTTTCTTT. The rearrangement joins TRBV29-1 to TRBJ1-1; 7 bases are a match to TRBD1. The CDR3 extends over 13 amino acids. With 2 bases clipped from V and 5 bases from J, the junction kept 5 bases outside the gene matches. Germline assignment: CDR1 SQVTM and CDR2 ANQGSEA.